A selection of T cell receptor beta chains follows, all from one sample in a study of blood T cell repertoires in COVID-19. The repertoire was sequenced with immunoSEQ multiplex PCR; TCRdb's copy has only in-frame clones and lacks some. The sample comprises hundreds of thousands of clones, more than 70% of which are singletons, and about 7.4% rests with the top ten. Sequenced input: peripheral blood. All receptors derive from a woman aged 45-65 years with acute or convalescent COVID-19. The CDR3 runs from the conserved cysteine through the conserved F or W. A D gene is named only where the DNA matches it firmly. A clone size is listed for some rows: how often the clone was seen (once, few, many), or a class if it is expanded.

j_call	clone_size	d_call	v_call	cdr3_aa	cdr3_nt
TRBJ1-5	-	TRBD1	TRBV5-6	CASSTSTTPGTGNQPQHF	TGTGCCAGCAGCACTAGCACGACCCCCGGGACAGGCAATCAGCCCCAGCATTTT
TRBJ2-7	-	TRBD1	TRBV4-1	CASSQDQWDGTAYEQYF	TGCGCCAGCAGCCAAGATCAGTGGGACGGGACAGCCTACGAGCAGTACTTC
TRBJ2-4	-	-	TRBV21-1	CASSRIKGGTGPNIQYF	TGTGCCAGCAGCCGAATCAAAGGGGGGACAGGGCCGAACATTCAGTACTTC
TRBJ2-5	-	TRBD2	TRBV29-1	CSSGTSGNEETQYF	TGCAGCTCCGGGACTAGCGGGAATGAAGAGACCCAGTACTTC
TRBJ1-5	-	-	TRBV27	CASRLQGLRNQPQHF	TGTGCCAGCAGGCTTCAGGGTCTGCGGAATCAGCCCCAGCATTTT
TRBJ1-4	-	-	TRBV6-2/TRBV6-3	CASSSPYEKLFF	TGTGCCAGCAGTTCCCCCTACGAAAAACTGTTTTTT
TRBJ2-2	-	TRBD1	TRBV2	CASKGQENTGELFF	TGTGCCAGCAAGGGACAGGAGAACACCGGGGAGCTGTTTTTT
TRBJ2-1	few	TRBD2	TRBV9	CASSPRLAKDEQFF	TGTGCCAGCAGCCCGCGACTAGCCAAAGATGAGCAGTTCTTC
TRBJ2-5	-	TRBD2	TRBV2	CASSEGLLAGEETQYF	TGTGCCAGCAGTGAAGGGTTACTAGCGGGAGAAGAGACCCAGTACTTC
TRBJ2-7	-	TRBD2	TRBV28	CASSLAGESYEQYF	TGTGCCAGCAGTTTAGCGGGAGAATCCTACGAGCAGTACTTC
TRBJ2-3	-	TRBD2	TRBV11-2	CASSTASGSWTDTQYF	TGTGCCAGCAGCACCGCTAGCGGGAGTTGGACAGATACGCAGTATTTT
TRBJ1-4	-	TRBD1	TRBV28	CASTPGGPPFNEKLFF	TGTGCCAGCACGCCAGGGGGCCCGCCATTCAATGAAAAACTGTTTTTT